These 10 T cell receptor beta chains originate from one sample sequenced in a study of graft-versus-host responses after intestinal transplantation listed by TCRdb under 2021. Receptor libraries were prepared by the immunoSEQ multiplex PCR assay. TCRdb stores this immuneACCESS table with in-frame sequences only. Part of the clones is absent; in the studies checked, under half of the shortfall reflects unresolved V genes, and no reason is known for the rest. In all, the sample holds about 120,000 clones, and roughly 95% of those were seen once. The ten most abundant clones make up roughly 3.5% of the sample. These receptors are not linked to any known antigen. The time point label of this sample denotes: cells obtained before transplantation from donor or recipient. This specimen was unstimulated CD8+ T cells sorted from spleen or lymph node cells, taken before intestinal transplant. The receptors stem from a human donor who received an intestinal transplant.

The rearrangement joins TRBV4-1 to TRBJ2-7, with no clear D. The CDR3 is made up of 14 amino acids. The germline V gene encodes CDR1 MGHRA and CDR2 YSYEKL. The ends were cut back, 2 bases at V and 0 bases at J, with 8 bases in the middle. The CDR3 nucleotides are TGCGCCAGCAGCCAAACTACCGGCTCCTACGAGCAGTACTTC. This codes for CASSQTTGSYEQYF.

The chain has TRBV7-9 and TRBJ2-7, with D unclear. The CDR3 has 13 amino acids. V lost 2 bases, J lost 2 bases, and 7 bases lay in between. The germline gives CDR1 SEHNR, CDR2 FQNEAQ (reference sequence). The CDR3 coding sequence is TGTGCCAGCAGCTTACCAGGTCCCTACGAGCAGTACTTC. It codes for CASSLPGPYEQYF.

The CDR3 reads CASSLIGGEQYF. Here the CDR3 DNA reads TGTGCCAGCAGTTTAATAGGGGGCGAGCAGTACTTC. The chain carries TRBV27 and TRBJ2-7; TRBD1 is a possible D gene (6 bases). CDR3 length: 12 amino acids. Trimming pared 2 bases from V and 6 bases from J, leaving 8 bases between. CDR1 is MNHEY, CDR2 SMNVEV, per germline (reference sequence).

The V call is TRBV10-3, the J call TRBJ2-7; D not certain. CDR1 is ENHRY and CDR2 is SYGVKD in the germline V gene. The CDR3 totals 16 residues. Trimming stripped 4 bases from V and 12 bases from J, with 28 bases between. For the CDR3, the DNA is TGTGCCATCAGTGTATTAATATGTGGGTCTCTCCTTCAGGTGTACTTC. The encoded protein is CAISVLICGSLLQVYF.

V and J are TRBV2 and TRBJ2-4; 9 nucleotides line up with TRBD2. The ends lost 9 bases at V and 1 base at J; junction bases unmatched: 13. This CDR3 comprises 17 residues. From germline, CDR1 is SNHLY and CDR2 FYNNEI. The CDR3 coding sequence is TGTGCCAGTATGAAGGGACTAGCTCTTTCGGCCAAAAACATTCAGTACTTC. Amino acids: CASMKGLALSAKNIQYF.

In its sample, this clone was seen once. The chain links TRBV9 to TRBJ2-7, with 8 bases aligning to TRBD1. V shed 0 bases, J shed 3 bases, and the junction held 5 bases outside the gene matches. Germline V gives CDR1 SGDLS, CDR2 YYNGEE. The CDR3 covers 15 residues. The DNA for the CDR3 is TGTGCCAGCAGCGTAGCTACCGGACAGGGCTACGAGCAGTACTTC. It encodes CASSVATGQGYEQYF.

The chain recombines TRBV12-5 with TRBJ1-1, with a weak D call TRBD1 (6 bases). V lost 0 bases and J lost 0, with 17 bases in between. The CDR3 covers 18 residues. CDR1 and CDR2 (germline): LGHNT, FRNRAP. DNA of the CDR3: TGTGCTAGTGGTTTGGTTCTGACAGGATCAGGGATGAACACTGAAGCTTTCTTT. It is translated as CASGLVLTGSGMNTEAFF.

This chain connects TRBV4-3 to TRBJ2-7; D remains ambiguous. Germline lookup yields CDR1 LGHNA and CDR2 YSLEER. This CDR3 has 15 residues. Deletions cut 3 bases from V and 0 bases from J, with 12 bases between. The CDR3 sequence: CASSQIPTNSYEQYF. The CDR3 nucleotides are TGCGCCAGCAGCCAGATCCCGACCAACTCCTACGAGCAGTACTTC.

V gene TRBV10-1 combines with J gene TRBJ2-5; D gene uncertain. V was trimmed by 0 bases and J by 7 bases, leaving 9 bases between them. The germline V gene has CDR1 WNHNN and CDR2 SYGVQD (reference sequence). This CDR3 contains 13 residues. The CDR3 DNA sequence: TGCGCCAGCAGTGAGTCCAGCCCCGGGACCCAGTACTTC. Residues: CASSESSPGTQYF.

The V and J genes are TRBV30 and TRBJ2-4; D ambiguous. Deletions cut 6 bases from V and 0 bases from J, with 9 bases between. The CDR3 totals 13 residues. Germline values: CDR1 GTSNPN, CDR2 SVGIG (reference sequence). CDR3 loop: CACLVGAKNIQYF. CDR3 bases: TGTGCCTGTCTAGTTGGAGCCAAAAACATTCAGTACTTC.